These 17 T cell receptor beta chains came from one sample sequenced in a study of CD8+ T cells in alopecia areata. Collected material from alopecia areata patients comprised lesional scalp punch biopsies and peripheral blood. Isolated RNA was reverse transcribed into cDNA used as the sequencing template. Profiling relied on immunoSEQ multiplex PCR, and the TCRdb table lists in-frame clones only, not all of them. The sample yields approximately 11,000 clones, 50% to 60% seen once. The sequencing sample was made of skin. These receptors originate from a human donor with alopecia areata.

The rearrangement uses TRBV7-2 and TRBJ1-1, with D perhaps matching TRBD1 (5 bases). V was clipped by 3 bases and J by 4 bases, with 12 bases between them. The CDR3 is made up of 14 amino acids. Germline V gives CDR1 SGHTA, CDR2 FQGNSA. The CDR3 nucleotides are TGTGCCAGCAGCTTCGCTCCCCAGGGCACTGAAGCTTTCTTT. Its protein product is CASSFAPQGTEAFF.

This sequence joins TRBV2 and TRBJ2-1; D is uncertain. V dropped 1 base and J dropped 6 bases, with 13 bases sitting between them. Germline V gives CDR1 SNHLY, CDR2 FYNNEI. The CDR3 spans 15 residues. The CDR3 protein is CASSEDPFKVNEQFF. The CDR3, as DNA: TGTGCCAGCAGTGAAGACCCCTTCAAGGTCAATGAGCAGTTCTTC.

A few counts support this clone. The V call is TRBV6-5, the J call TRBJ1-3, with D uncertain. There are 13 residues in the CDR3. Germline CDR1 is MNHEY and CDR2 is SVGAGI. V dropped 5 bases and J dropped 2 bases, with 7 bases sitting between them. The CDR3 region has the DNA TGTGCCAGCAGTCGAATGGCTGGAAACACCATATATTTT. This translates into CASSRMAGNTIYF.

The sample holds a few counts of this clone. This chain connects TRBV7-2 to TRBJ2-3; tentatively, D is TRBD1 (5 bases). Germline CDR1 and CDR2: SGHTA and FQGNSA. The CDR3 has 11 residues. Trimming stripped 5 bases from V and 6 bases from J, with 6 bases between. CDR3 residues: CASSRQDTQYF. CDR3 DNA: TGTGCCAGCAGCCGACAGGATACGCAGTATTTT.

The rearrangement joins TRBV6-5 to TRBJ2-7; tentative D call: TRBD2 (5 bases). V shed 8 bases and J shed 1 base, with 9 bases lying between them. Germline loops: CDR1 MNHEY, CDR2 SVGAGI. The CDR3 is 12 residues long. For the CDR3, the DNA is TGTGCCAGCTGTCGGGGTTCCTACGAGCAGTACTTC. Its protein is CASCRGSYEQYF.

The chain is built from TRBV18 and TRBJ2-1; D remains unclear. This CDR3 has 14 residues. The ends were cut back, 5 bases at V and 4 bases at J, with 12 bases in the middle. CDR1 and CDR2 from the germline V gene are KGHSH and LQKENI. This CDR3 is CASSSNGFYNEQFF. The DNA for the CDR3 is TGTGCCAGCTCAAGCAATGGATTTTACAATGAGCAGTTCTTC.

This clone has just a few counts. This chain connects TRBV23-1 to TRBJ1-5, with D perhaps matching TRBD1 (5 bases). TRBV23-1 is an ORF; its function is uncertain. The CDR3 consists of 20 residues. The V gene lost 3 bases and the J gene lost 4 bases, with 28 bases spanning the gap. Here the CDR3 reads CASSQKPGPKPAWRNQPQHF. The CDR3 DNA reads TGCGCCAGCAGTCAGAAACCGGGACCTAAGCCCGCCTGGAGGAATCAGCCCCAGCATTTT.

V gene TRBV9 combines with J gene TRBJ2-3, with a tentative D call TRBD1 (6 bases). Trimming removed 1 base at V and 2 bases at J, with 8 bases between. The CDR3 spans 14 residues. CDR1 is SGDLS, CDR2 YYNGEE, per germline. The CDR3 loop is CASSVQGITDTQYF. The CDR3 DNA is TGTGCCAGCAGCGTACAGGGGATCACAGATACGCAGTATTTT.

This sequence joins TRBV7-6 and TRBJ2-5; D remains unclear. The germline V and J ends were trimmed by 2 bases and 1 base, with 8 bases remaining between them. Germline loops: CDR1 SGHVS, CDR2 FNYEAQ. The CDR3 extends over 14 amino acids. Here the CDR3 DNA reads TGTGCCAGCAGCTTACTCTCCACCCAAGAGACCCAGTACTTC. Its protein product is CASSLLSTQETQYF. Filled out from reference TRBV7-6 and TRBJ2-5, the complete variable domain reads GAGVSQSPRYKVTKRGQDVALRCDPISGHVSLYWYRQALGQGPEFLTYFNYEAQQDKSGLPNDRFSAERPEGSISTLTIQRTEQRDSAMYRCASSLLSTQETQYFGPGTRLLVL.

On this clone itself: An end of the junction differs from the germline gene, which may be a read error. The V and J genes are TRBV30 and TRBJ2-7; the D is unclear. Germline CDR1 reads GTSNPN; CDR2 reads SVGIG (reference sequence). CDR3 size: 13 residues. This CDR3 reads CARSRVSSYEQYF. CDR3 DNA: TGTGCCAGGAGCCGGGTAAGCTCCTACGAGCAGTACTTC.

For the CDR3, the DNA is TGTGCCAGCAGCCAAGTTTGGGGTGAAGACTATGGCTACACCTTC. It encodes CASSQVWGEDYGYTF. V and J are TRBV4-2 and TRBJ1-2; D unclear. The germline V gene encodes CDR1 LGHNA and CDR2 YNFKEQ. Trimming took off 1 base at V and 3 bases at J, with 12 bases between the two ends. This CDR3 is 15 amino acids long.

The chain recombines TRBV27 with TRBJ1-5; no clear D gene. V was pared by 6 bases and J by 0 bases, with 12 bases between. CDR3 length: 15 amino acids. Germline V gene sequence: CDR1 MNHEY, CDR2 SMNVEV (reference sequence). The CDR3 nucleotides read TGTGCCAGCAGCCTTATTTATAGTAGCAATCAGCCCCAGCATTTT. This sequence encodes CASSLIYSSNQPQHF.

This chain uses TRBV4-1 with TRBJ2-1; D possibly corresponds to TRBD1 (5 bases). Deletions cut 2 bases from V and 0 bases from J, with 14 bases between. The CDR3 runs 17 residues. The germline V gene encodes CDR1 MGHRA and CDR2 YSYEKL. The DNA of the CDR3 is TGCGCCAGCAGCCAAACCAGTGTAGGGGCCTCCTACAATGAGCAGTTCTTC. The encoded protein is CASSQTSVGASYNEQFF.

This chain uses TRBV19 with TRBJ1-1; possibly TRBD1 for D (5 bases). CDR3 length: 14 residues. Trimming took 1 base from V and 3 from J, leaving 9 bases between them. Germline V gives CDR1 LNHDA, CDR2 SQIVND (reference sequence). The CDR3 loop reads CASSIGDGDTEAFF. CDR3 in DNA: TGTGCCAGTAGTATAGGGGACGGGGACACTGAAGCTTTCTTT.

This chain joins TRBV13 and TRBJ1-1; perhaps TRBD1 as D (6 bases). The ends were cut back, 4 bases at V and 3 bases at J, with 9 bases in the middle. This CDR3 contains 13 residues. Germline-derived CDR1 and CDR2 are PRHDT and FYEKMQ (reference sequence). As DNA, the CDR3 is TGTGCCAGCAGCTCCGGACAGTACACTGAAGCTTTCTTT. The encoded protein is CASSSGQYTEAFF.

This clone occurred a few times. The chain links TRBV18 to TRBJ2-7; TRBD1 matches at 7 bases. The trim removed 4 bases at V and 6 bases at J, leaving 6 bases unmatched. The CDR3 spans 13 residues. From germline, CDR1 is KGHSH and CDR2 LQKENI. In DNA, the CDR3 is TGTGCCAGCTCACAGGGACAGAGGAGCGAGCAGTACTTC. Protein: CASSQGQRSEQYF.

V gene TRBV19 combines with J gene TRBJ2-6; the D gene is possibly TRBD1 (6 bases). CDR1 is LNHDA, CDR2 SQIVND, per germline (reference sequence). Trimming shortened V by 7 bases and J by 4 bases, and 14 bases separated the two germline ends. CDR3 length: 15 amino acids. CDR3 sequence reads: CASIKDRTGANVLTF. CDR3 DNA sequence: TGTGCCAGTATTAAGGACAGAACCGGGGCCAACGTCCTGACTTTC. Together with reference TRBV19 and TRBJ2-6, the CDR3 gives the full variable domain: DGGITQSPKYLFRKEGQNVTLSCEQNLNHDAMYWYRQDPGQGLRLIYYSQIVNDFQKGDIAEGYSVSREKKESFPLTVTSAQKNPTAFYLCASIKDRTGANVLTFGAGSRLTVL.